This T cell receptor beta chain emerged from a study of Ad26.COV2.S vaccination and SARS-CoV-2 variants. Study-wide context: It was the COV1001 Ad26.COV2.S trial arm that included the donor. Doses of Ad26.COV2.S were injected into muscle once or twice, 56 days apart.

With respect to this clone: Its specificity is unknown.

Treatment indicated: around 19 received Ad26.COV2.S at low or high dose, single or two shots; five or six received placebo; per-sample allocation not given. Day 63 after the first injection of vaccine or placebo was the sampling time. The shot given was an Ad26 vector that makes Wuhan-strain SARS-CoV-2 spike. Assay used: immunoSEQ multiplex PCR; TCRdb lists only in-frame clones, some missing. Here the sample spans 350,000 to 600,000 clones, nearly 90% being singletons. Findings of the study overall: Vaccine recipients had higher spike-specific TCR breadth than placebo recipients.

This CDR3 has 19 amino acids. The V gene end was trimmed by 0 bases and the J gene end by 5 bases; junction bases not matched to a gene: 13. Germline loops: CDR1 SGHVS, CDR2 FQNEAQ. This chain connects TRBV7-8 to TRBJ2-3; 11 bases map to TRBD2. This clonotype originated in a person between 18 and 65 years old who received the Ad26.COV2.S COVID-19 vaccine or a placebo. Source: peripheral blood, taken in a trial of Ad26.COV2.S vaccine versus placebo. The CDR3 loop reads CASSLATVKVAGGRDTQYF. In nucleotides, the CDR3 is TGTGCCAGCAGCTTAGCCACAGTGAAAGTAGCGGGGGGGCGAGATACGCAGTATTTT.